The entry below gives a single T cell receptor (beta chain) sequence along with its context. The iRepertoire multiplex PCR system with TCR subtype-specific primers built both bulk and single-cell libraries. TCRdb re-called the multiplex PCR reads and gives one entry per CDR3 protein, without DNA. In total, the table holds several thousand distinct CDR3 sequences. The sample is drawn from a study of T cells in severe cutaneous drug reactions. The donors had carbamazepine-induced Stevens-Johnson syndrome or toxic epidermal necrolysis. CBZ-SJS/TEN patients of Han Chinese (roughly five) and European (roughly 6) origin supplied blood. This CDR3 is built from 14 residues. CDR1 and CDR2 from the germline V gene are SEHNR and FQNEAQ (reference sequence).

Sequencing was done on a sample of PBMCs. The clonotype was recovered from a human donor with a severe cutaneous adverse drug reaction. The V gene is TRBV7-9, the J gene TRBJ2-1. CDR3 residues: CASSLVKLLTEQFF.